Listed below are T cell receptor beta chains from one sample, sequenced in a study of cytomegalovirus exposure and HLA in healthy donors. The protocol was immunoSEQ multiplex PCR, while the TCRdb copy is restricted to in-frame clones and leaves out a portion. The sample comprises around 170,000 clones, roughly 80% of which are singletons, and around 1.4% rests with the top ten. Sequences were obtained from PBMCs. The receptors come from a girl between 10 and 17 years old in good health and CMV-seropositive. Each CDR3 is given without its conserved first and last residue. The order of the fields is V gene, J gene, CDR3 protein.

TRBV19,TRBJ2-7,ASIDSNYEQY
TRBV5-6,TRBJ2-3,ASSSGLAGSHTQY
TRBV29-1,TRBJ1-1,SVDRGLEAF
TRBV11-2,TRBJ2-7,ASSPGLAKSSYEQY
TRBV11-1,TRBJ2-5,ASSSEGLALGVGETQY
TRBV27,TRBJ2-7,ASSLSPEVHEQY
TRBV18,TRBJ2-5,ASSKTGEEETQY
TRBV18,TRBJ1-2,ASSPPVGGTYGYT
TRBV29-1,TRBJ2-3,SVSTSWRRDTQY
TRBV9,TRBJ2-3,ASSGGVSTDTQY
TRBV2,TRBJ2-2,AGEVGQGDTGELF
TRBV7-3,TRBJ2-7,ASSLHRVGPYEQY
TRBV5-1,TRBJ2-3,ASYGQTDTQY
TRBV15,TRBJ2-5,ATSRVGGGRETQY
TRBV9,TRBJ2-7,ASSAGLAGVQGEQY
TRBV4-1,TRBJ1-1,ASSPKDIDSLNTEAF
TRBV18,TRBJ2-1,ASSTYGTGLDNEQF
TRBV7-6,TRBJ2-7,ASSLGQASYEQY
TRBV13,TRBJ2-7,ASSLGNRGPYEQY
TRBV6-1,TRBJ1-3,ASRSTGSGNTIY
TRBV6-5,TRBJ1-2,ASKRQGAYGYT
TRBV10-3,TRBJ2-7,AISVEATYEQY
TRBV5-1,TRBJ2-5,ASSLESGGYQETQY
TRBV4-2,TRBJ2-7,ASSQEAGGAYEQY
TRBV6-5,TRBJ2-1,ASSLRDISYNEQF
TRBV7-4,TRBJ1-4,ASSSGTGEKLF
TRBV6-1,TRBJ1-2,ASRSLTGFNYGYT
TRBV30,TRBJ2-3,AWRPGTSGTTSTDTQY
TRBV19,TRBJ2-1,ASRDLGLAGVYNEQF
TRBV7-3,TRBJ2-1,ASSLSGRDKVEQF
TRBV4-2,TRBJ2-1,ASSQEGQRSYNEQF
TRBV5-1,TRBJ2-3,ASSLEVMGGRTDTQY
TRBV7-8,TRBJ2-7,ASIPPRASSSYEQY
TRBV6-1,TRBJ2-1,ASSEVGSWDNEQF
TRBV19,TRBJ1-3,ASRKGAAGSGNTIY
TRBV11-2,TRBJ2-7,ASSRTGQGDYEQY
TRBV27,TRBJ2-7,ASSPLVAGDPGRY
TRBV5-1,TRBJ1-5,ASSDRDNQPQH
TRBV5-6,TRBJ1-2,ASRMTGVIYGYT
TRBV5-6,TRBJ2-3,ASSWGGAVSTDTQY
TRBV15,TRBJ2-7,ATSRPGTGGTISYEQY
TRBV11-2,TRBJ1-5,ASSLARRVPDQPQH
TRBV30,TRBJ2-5,AWSMGRGRRETQY
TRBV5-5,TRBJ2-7,ASSDMTSGRPSSYEQY
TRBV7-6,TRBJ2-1,ASSLAGGRAPHEQF
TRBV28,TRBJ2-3,ASTILGLAGGDTQY
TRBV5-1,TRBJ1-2,ASSRGQGEYYGYT
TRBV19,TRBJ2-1,ASSMAFYNEQF
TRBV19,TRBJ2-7,ASTQGTSGAYEQY
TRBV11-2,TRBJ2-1,ASSLRTGGSHNEQF
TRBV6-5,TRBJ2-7,ASSPGLAGGAEQY
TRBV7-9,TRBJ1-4,ASSPRQGESNEKLF
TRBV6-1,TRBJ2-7,ASTGTGDYEQY
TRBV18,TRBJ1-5,ASSPEGWGPNQPQH
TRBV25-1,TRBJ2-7,ASSEGLAGAYEQY
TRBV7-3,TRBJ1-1,ASSPTGAGTEAF
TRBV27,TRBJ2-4,ASSLGPQGAKNIQY